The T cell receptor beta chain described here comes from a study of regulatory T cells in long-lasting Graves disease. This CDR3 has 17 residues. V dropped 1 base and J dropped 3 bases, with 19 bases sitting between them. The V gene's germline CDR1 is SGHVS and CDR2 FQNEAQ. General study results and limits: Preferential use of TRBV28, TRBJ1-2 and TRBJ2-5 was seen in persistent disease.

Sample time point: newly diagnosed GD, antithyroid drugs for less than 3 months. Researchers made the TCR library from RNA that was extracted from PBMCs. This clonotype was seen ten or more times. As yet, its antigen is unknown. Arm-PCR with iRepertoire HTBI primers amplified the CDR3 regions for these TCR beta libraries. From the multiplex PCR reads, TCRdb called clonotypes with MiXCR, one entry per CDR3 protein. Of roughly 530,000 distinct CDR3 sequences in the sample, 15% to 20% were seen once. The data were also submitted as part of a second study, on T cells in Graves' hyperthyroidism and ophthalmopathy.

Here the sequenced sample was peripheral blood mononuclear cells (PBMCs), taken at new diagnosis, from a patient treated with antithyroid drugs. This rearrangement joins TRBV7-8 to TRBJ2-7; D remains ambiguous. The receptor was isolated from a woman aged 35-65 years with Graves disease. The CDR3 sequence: CASSLGRPHGSYYEQYF. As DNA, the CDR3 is TGTGCCAGCAGCTTAGGCAGGCCCCACGGATCTTACTACGAGCAGTACTTC.